One T cell receptor (beta chain) is described in this entry. Its antigen is as yet unknown. The CDR3 contains 14 residues. V shed 4 bases, J shed 4 bases, and the junction held 5 bases outside the gene matches. From germline, CDR1 is SGHRS and CDR2 YFSETQ. The PCR contained 60 Vbeta and 13 Jbeta primers. Method: immunoSEQ multiplex PCR; TCRdb's copy keeps in-frame clones and lacks some. The table has about 140,000 clones, approximately 8.9% seen once. The sample comes from a study of cytomegalovirus exposure and HLA in healthy donors. Findings of the study overall: A later analysis associated 15,000 or so TCR beta sequences with HLA alleles at a 0.05 false discovery rate.

Sequencing was done on a sample of PBMCs. The receptor comes from a woman in her 40s in good health and CMV-seropositive. The chain uses TRBV5-1 and TRBJ1-2, with 9 bases fitting TRBD1. The chain's CDR3 is CASSQQGAVYGYTF. CDR3 DNA: TGCGCCAGCAGCCAACAGGGGGCTGTCTATGGCTACACCTTC. The whole variable domain, remainder taken from reference TRBV5-1 and TRBJ1-2, is KAGVTQTPRYLIKTRGQQVTLSCSPISGHRSVSWYQQTPGQGLQFLFEYFSETQRNKGNFPGRFSGRQFSNSRSEMNVSTLELGDSALYLCASSQQGAVYGYTFGSGTRLTVV.